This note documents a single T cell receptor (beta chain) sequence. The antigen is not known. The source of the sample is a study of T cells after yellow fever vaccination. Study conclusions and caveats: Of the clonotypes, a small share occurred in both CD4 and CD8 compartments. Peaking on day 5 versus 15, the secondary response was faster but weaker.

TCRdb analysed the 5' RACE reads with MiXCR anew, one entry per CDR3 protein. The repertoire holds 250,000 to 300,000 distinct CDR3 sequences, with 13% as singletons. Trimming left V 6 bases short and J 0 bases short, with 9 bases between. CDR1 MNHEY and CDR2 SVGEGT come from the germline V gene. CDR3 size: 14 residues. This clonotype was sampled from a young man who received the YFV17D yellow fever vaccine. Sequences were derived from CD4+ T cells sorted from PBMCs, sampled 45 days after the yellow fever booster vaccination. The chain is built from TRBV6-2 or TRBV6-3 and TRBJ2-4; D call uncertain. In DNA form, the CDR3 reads TGTGCCAGCAGGACCGGGCTAGCCAAAAACATTCAGTACTTC. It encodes CASRTGLAKNIQYF.